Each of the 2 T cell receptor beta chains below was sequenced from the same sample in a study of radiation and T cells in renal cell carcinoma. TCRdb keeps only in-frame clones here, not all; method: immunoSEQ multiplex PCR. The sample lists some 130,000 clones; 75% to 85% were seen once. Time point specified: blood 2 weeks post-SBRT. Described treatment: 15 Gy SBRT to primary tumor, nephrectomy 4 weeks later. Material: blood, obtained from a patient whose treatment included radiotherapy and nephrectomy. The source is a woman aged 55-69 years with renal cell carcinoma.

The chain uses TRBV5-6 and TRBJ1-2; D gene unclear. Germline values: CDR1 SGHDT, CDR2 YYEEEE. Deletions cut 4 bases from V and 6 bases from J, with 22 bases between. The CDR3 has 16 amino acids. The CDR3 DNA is TGTGCCAGCAGCCGTTCTCGGGTGGCCTTAGGAGATGGCTACACCTTC. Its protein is CASSRSRVALGDGYTF.

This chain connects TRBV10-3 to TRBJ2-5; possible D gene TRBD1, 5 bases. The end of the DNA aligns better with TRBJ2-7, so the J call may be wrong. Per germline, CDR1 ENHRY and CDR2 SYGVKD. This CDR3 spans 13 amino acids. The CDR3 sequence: CAISGQGGSEQYF. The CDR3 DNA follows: TGTGCCATCAGTGGGCAGGGCGGTTCCGAGCAGTACTTC.